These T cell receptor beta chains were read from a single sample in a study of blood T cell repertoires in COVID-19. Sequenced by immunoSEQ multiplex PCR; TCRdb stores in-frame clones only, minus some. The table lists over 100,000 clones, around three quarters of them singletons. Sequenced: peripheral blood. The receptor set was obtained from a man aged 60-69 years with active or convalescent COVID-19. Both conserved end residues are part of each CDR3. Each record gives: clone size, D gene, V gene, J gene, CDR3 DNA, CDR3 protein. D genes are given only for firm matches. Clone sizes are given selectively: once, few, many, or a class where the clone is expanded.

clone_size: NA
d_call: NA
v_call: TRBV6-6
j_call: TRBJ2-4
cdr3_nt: TGTGCCAGCACAGACAGAATAGCCAAAAACATTCAGTACTTC
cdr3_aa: CASTDRIAKNIQYF

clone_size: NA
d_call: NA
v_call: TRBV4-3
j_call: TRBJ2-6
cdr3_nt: TGCGCCAGCAGCCCCATGATCCCTGCGGGGATTGATGGCAACGTCCTGACTTTC
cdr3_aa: CASSPMIPAGIDGNVLTF

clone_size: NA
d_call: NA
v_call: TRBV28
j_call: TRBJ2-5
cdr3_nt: TGTGCCAGCAGTTTAACCCTCCCCGGGGGAGAGACCCAGTACTTC
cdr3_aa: CASSLTLPGGETQYF

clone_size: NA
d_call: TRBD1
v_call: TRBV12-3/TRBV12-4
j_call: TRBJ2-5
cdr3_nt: TGTGCCAGCAGTCGGGACAGACAAGAGACCCAGTACTTC
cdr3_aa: CASSRDRQETQYF

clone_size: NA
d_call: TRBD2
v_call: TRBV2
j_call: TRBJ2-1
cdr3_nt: TGTGCCAGCAGTCTAGCGGGAGTAAGCTACAATGAGCAGTTCTTC
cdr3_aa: CASSLAGVSYNEQFF

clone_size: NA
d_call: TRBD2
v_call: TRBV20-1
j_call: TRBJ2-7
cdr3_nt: TGCAGTGCGCTAGCGGGAGGCGAGCAGTACTTC
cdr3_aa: CSALAGGEQYF

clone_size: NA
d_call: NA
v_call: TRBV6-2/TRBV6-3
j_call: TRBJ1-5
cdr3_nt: TGTGCCAGCAGTCAAGGGAGGTTTGGTCAGCCCCAGCATTTT
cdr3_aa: CASSQGRFGQPQHF

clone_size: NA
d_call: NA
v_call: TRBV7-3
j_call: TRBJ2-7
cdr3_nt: TGTGCCAGCAGCGCGACCGCAGGGGCCTACGAGCAGTACTTC
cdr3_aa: CASSATAGAYEQYF

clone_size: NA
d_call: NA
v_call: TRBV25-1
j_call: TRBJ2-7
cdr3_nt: TGTGCCAGCAGTCCACCGGGGTTGGTCTCCTACGAGCAGTACTTC
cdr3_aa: CASSPPGLVSYEQYF

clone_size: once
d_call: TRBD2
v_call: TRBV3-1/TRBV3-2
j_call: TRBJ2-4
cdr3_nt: TGTGCCAGCAGCTGCCGGACTAGCGAGGAGCTAGCCAAAAACATTCAGTACTTC
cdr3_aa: CASSCRTSEELAKNIQYF

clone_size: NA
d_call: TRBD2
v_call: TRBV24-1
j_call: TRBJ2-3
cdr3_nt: TGTGCCACCAGTGAGTGGACTAGCGGGAACACAGATACGCAGTATTTT
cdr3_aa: CATSEWTSGNTDTQYF

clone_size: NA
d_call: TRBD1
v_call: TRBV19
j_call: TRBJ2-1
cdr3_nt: TGTGCCAGTAGTATCCGGGACGACAGGGACAATGAGCAGTTCTTC
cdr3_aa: CASSIRDDRDNEQFF

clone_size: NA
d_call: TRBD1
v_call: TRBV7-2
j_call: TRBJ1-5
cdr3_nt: TGTGCCAGCAGCTTAGGGGGACAGGGGACGGGAATACCCCAGCATTTT
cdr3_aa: CASSLGGQGTGIPQHF

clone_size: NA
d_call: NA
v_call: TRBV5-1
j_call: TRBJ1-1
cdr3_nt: TGCGCCAGCAGACGCCAAGGAGACACTGAAGCTTTCTTT
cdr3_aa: CASRRQGDTEAFF

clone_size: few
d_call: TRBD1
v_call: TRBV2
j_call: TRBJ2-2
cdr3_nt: TGTGCCAGCAGCCCAAGGACAGGGTACACCGGGGAGCTGTTTTTT
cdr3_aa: CASSPRTGYTGELFF

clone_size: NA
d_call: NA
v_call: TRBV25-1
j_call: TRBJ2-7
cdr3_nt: TGTGCCAGCAGTGATGCGAGGTTCGGCAGGGAAGAGCAGTACTTC
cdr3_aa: CASSDARFGREEQYF

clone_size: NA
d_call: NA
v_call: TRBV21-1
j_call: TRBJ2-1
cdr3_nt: TGTGCCAGCAGCAATCTTTACAGGGGCGGTTACAATGAGCAGTTCTTC
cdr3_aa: CASSNLYRGGYNEQFF

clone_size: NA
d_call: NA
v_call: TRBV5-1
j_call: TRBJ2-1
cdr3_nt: TGCGCCAGCAGCCCGATAGGAGGGAGACCCTACAATGAGCAGTTCTTC
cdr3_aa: CASSPIGGRPYNEQFF

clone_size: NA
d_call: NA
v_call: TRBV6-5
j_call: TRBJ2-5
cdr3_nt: TGTGCCAGCAGCCCCAGGGGTACAACGGAGACCCAGTACTTC
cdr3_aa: CASSPRGTTETQYF

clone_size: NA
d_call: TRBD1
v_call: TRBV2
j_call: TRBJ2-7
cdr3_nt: TGTGCCAGCGGCAGCCGGGACAGGGGCCGGAACGCGTACTTC
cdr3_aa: CASGSRDRGRNAYF

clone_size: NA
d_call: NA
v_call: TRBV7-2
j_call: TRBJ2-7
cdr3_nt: TGTGCCAGCAGCTCTAGTCGGCTAGGCGAGCAGTACTTC
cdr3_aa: CASSSSRLGEQYF

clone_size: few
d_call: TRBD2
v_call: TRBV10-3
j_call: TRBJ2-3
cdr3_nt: TGTGCCATCACCTCGAACCCTCGACTAGCGGGAGGGTCAGATACGCAGTATTTT
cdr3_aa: CAITSNPRLAGGSDTQYF

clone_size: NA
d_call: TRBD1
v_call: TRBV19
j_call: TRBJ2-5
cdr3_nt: TGTGCCAGTAGTGCCTCGACAGGGTGGGGAGAGACCCAGTACTTC
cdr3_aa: CASSASTGWGETQYF

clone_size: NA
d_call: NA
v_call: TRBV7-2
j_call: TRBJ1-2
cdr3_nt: TGTGCCAGCAGCTCCAGGGAGGGCGGCTACACCTTC
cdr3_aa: CASSSREGGYTF

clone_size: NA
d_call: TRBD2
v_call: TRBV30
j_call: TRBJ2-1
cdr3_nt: TGTGCCTGGGGGCCCTGGCTAGCGGGAAAAGATGAGCAGTTCTTC
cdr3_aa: CAWGPWLAGKDEQFF

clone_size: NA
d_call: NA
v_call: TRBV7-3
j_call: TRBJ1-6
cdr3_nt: TGTGCCAGCAGCTTAACGGAGGGCAGTAATTCACCCCTCCACTTT
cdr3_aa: CASSLTEGSNSPLHF

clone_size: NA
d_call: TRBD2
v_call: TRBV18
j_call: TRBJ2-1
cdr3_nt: TGTGCCAGCTCTCCGACTAGCGGGAGGGATATTGAGCAGTTCTTC
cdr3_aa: CASSPTSGRDIEQFF

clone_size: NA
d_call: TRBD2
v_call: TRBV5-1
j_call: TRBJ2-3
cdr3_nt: TGCGCCAGCAAGACTAGCGGGAGTACAGATACGCAGTATTTT
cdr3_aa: CASKTSGSTDTQYF

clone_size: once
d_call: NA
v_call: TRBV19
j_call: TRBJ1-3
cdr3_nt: TGTGCCAGTAGTCCGACTCAGGGTTATGGAAACACCATATATTTT
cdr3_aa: CASSPTQGYGNTIYF

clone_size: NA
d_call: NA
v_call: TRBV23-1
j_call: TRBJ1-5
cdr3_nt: TGCGCCAGCGCCCGACGGGGGGTCGGTAGACAGCCCCAGCATTTT
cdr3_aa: CASARRGVGRQPQHF

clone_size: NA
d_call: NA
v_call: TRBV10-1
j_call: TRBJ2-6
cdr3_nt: TGCGCCAGCACTCCCCTACCCTCTGGGGCCAACGTCCTGACTTTC
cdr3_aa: CASTPLPSGANVLTF

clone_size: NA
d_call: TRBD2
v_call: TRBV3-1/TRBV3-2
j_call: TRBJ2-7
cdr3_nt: TGTGCCAGCAGTCTTCTAGCGGGAAACGAGCAGTACTTC
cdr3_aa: CASSLLAGNEQYF

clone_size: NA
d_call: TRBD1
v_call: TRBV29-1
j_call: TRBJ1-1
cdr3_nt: TGCAGCGTTGAAGACCAGACAGGGGGCGGTGAAGCTTTCTTT
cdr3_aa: CSVEDQTGGGEAFF

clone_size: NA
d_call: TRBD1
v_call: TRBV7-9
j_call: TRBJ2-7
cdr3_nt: TGTGCCAGCAGCATCCCGGGACAGGCCTCCTACGAGCAGTACTTC
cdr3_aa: CASSIPGQASYEQYF

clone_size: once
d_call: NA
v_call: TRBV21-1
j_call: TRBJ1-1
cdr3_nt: TGTGCCAGCAGCCACTCAGGGGCCCTGGGCACTGAAGCTTTCTTT
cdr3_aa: CASSHSGALGTEAFF

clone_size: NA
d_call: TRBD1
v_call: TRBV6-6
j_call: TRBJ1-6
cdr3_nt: TGTGCCAGCAGCGGACAGGGCATTTCACCCCTCCACTTT
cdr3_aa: CASSGQGISPLHF

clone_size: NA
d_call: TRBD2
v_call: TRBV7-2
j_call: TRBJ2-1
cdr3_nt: TGTGCCAGCAGCACCGTCGGCCTAGCGGGAGTGAAGCAGTTCTTC
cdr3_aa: CASSTVGLAGVKQFF

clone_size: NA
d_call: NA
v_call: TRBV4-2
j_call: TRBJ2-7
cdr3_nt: TGTGCCAGCAGCCTTCAAGGGGGATCGACTATGAGCTCCTACGAGCAGTACTTC
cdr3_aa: CASSLQGGSTMSSYEQYF